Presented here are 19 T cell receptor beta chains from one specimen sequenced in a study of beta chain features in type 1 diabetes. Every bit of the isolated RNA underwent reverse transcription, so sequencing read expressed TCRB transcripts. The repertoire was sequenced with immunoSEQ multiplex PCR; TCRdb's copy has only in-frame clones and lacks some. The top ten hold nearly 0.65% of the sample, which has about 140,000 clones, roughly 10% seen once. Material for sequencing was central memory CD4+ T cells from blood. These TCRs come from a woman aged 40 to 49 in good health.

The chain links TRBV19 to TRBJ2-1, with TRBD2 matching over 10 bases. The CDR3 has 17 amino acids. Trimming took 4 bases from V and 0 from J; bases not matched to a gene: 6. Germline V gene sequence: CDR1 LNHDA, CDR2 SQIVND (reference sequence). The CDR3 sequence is CASSRGTSGASYNEQFF. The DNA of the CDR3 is TGTGCCAGTAGTAGGGGTACTAGCGGGGCCTCCTACAATGAGCAGTTCTTC.

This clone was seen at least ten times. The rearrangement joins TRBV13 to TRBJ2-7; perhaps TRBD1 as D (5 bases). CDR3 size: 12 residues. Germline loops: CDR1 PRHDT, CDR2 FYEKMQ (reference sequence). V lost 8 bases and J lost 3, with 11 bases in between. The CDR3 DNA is TGTGCCAGCGGGGCAGGGCTCTACGAGCAGTACTTC. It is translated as CASGAGLYEQYF.

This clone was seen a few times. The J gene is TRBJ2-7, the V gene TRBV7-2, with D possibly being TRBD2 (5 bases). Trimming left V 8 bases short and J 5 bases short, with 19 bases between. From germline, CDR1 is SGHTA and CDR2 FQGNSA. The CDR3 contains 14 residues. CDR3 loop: CASVTGMGVNEQYF. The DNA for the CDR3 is TGTGCCAGCGTTACTGGGATGGGAGTCAACGAGCAGTACTTC. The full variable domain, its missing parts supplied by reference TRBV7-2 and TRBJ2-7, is GAGVSQSPSNKVTEKGKDVELRCDPISGHTALYWYRQSLGQGLEFLIYFQGNSAPDKSGLPSDRFSAERTGGSVSTLTIQRTQQEDSAVYLCASVTGMGVNEQYFGPGTRLTVT.

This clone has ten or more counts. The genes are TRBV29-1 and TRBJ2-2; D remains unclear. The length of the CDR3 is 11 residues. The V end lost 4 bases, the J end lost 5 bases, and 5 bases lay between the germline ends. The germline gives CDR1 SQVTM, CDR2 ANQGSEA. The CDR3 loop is CSVANTGELFF. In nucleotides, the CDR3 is TGCAGCGTTGCCAATACCGGGGAGCTGTTTTTT.

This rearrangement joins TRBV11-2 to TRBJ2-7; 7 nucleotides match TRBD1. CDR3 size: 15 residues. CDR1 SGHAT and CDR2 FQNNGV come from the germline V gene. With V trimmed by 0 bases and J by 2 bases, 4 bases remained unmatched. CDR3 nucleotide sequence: TGTGCCAGCAGCTTAGATGAGGGGGCACCCTACGAGCAGTACTTC. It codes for CASSLDEGAPYEQYF.

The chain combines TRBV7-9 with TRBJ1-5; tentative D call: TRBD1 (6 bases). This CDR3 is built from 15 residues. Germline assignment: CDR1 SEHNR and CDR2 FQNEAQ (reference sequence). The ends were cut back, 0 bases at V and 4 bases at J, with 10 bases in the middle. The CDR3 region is CASSLAGQGNQPQHF. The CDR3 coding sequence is TGTGCCAGCAGCTTAGCGGGTCAGGGGAATCAGCCCCAGCATTTT.

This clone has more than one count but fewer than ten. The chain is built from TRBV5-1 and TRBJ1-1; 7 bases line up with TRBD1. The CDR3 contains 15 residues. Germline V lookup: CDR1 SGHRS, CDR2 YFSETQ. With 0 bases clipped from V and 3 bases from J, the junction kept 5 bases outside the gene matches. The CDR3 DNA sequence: TGCGCCAGCAGCTTGGAGAGGGGGCGAGACACTGAAGCTTTCTTT. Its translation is CASSLERGRDTEAFF.

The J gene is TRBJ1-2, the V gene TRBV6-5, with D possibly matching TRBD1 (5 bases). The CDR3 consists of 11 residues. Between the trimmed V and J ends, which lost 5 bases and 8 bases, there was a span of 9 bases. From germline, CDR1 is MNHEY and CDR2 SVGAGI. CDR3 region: CASSQGRGYTF. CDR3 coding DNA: TGTGCCAGCAGTCAGGGCCGCGGCTACACCTTC.

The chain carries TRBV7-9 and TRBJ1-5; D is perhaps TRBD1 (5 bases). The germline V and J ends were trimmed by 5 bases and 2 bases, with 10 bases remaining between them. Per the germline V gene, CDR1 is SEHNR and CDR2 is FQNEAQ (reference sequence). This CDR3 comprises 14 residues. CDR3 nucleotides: TGTGCCAGCAGCCCTGGGGGGGGCAATCAGCCCCAGCATTTT. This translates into CASSPGGGNQPQHF.

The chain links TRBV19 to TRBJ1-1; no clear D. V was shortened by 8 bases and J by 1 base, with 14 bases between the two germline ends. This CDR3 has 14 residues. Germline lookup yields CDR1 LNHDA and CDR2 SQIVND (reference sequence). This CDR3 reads CASRHQRTNTEAFF. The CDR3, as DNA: TGTGCCAGTCGCCACCAGCGAACGAACACTGAAGCTTTCTTT.

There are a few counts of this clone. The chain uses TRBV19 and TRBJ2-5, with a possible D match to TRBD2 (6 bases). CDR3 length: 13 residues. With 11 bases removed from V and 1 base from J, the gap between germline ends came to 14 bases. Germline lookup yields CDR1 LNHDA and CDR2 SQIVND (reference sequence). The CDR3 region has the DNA TGTGCCGTACGGGAGTCGTCCCAAGAGACCCAGTACTTC. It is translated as CAVRESSQETQYF. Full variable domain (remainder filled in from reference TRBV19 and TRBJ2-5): DGGITQSPKYLFRKEGQNVTLSCEQNLNHDAMYWYRQDPGQGLRLIYYSQIVNDFQKGDIAEGYSVSREKKESFPLTVTSAQKNPTAFYLCAVRESSQETQYFGPGTRLLVL.

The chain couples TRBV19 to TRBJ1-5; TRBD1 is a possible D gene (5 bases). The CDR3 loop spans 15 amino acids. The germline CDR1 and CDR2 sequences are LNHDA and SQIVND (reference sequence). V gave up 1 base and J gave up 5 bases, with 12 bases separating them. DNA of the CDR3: TGTGCCAGTAGTATAGTGGGCAGGGAGGATCAGCCCCAGCATTTT. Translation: CASSIVGREDQPQHF. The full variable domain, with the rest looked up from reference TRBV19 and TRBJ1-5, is DGGITQSPKYLFRKEGQNVTLSCEQNLNHDAMYWYRQDPGQGLRLIYYSQIVNDFQKGDIAEGYSVSREKKESFPLTVTSAQKNPTAFYLCASSIVGREDQPQHFGDGTRLSIL.

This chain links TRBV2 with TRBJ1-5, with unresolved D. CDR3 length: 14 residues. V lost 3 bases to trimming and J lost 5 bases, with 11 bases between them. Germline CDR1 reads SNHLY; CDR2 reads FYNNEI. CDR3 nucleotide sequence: TGTGCCAGCAGTGATCTGGGCACAGATCAGCCCCAGCATTTT. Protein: CASSDLGTDQPQHF. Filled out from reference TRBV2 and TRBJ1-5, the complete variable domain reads EPEVTQTPSHQVTQMGQEVILRCVPISNHLYFYWYRQILGQKVEFLVSFYNNEISEKSEIFDDQFSVERPDGSNFTLKIRSTKLEDSAMYFCASSDLGTDQPQHFGDGTRLSIL.

The DNA for the CDR3 is TGCGCCAGCAGCCACACTGACAGGGATGCTGAAGCTTTCTTT. Protein product: CASSHTDRDAEAFF. The rearrangement uses TRBV4-3 and TRBJ1-1, with 7 bases fitting TRBD1. The germline gives CDR1 LGHNA, CDR2 YSLEER. Losses at the gene ends were 3 bases for V and 6 bases for J; bases not matched to a gene: 7. The CDR3 spans 14 residues.

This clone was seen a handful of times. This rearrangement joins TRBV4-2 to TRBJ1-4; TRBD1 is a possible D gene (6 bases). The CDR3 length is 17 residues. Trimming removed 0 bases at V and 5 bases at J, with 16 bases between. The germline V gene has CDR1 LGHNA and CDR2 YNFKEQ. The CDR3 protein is CASSQDGGSTGNEKLFF. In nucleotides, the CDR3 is TGTGCCAGCAGCCAAGACGGGGGGAGTACAGGGAATGAAAAACTGTTTTTT.

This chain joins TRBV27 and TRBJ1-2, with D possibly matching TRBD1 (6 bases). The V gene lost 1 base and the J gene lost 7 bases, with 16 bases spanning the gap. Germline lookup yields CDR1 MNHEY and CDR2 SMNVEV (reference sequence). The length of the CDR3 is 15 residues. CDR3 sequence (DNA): TGTGCCAGCAGTTTATTACTGGGGGCAGCCGGTGGCTACACCTTC. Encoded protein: CASSLLLGAAGGYTF.

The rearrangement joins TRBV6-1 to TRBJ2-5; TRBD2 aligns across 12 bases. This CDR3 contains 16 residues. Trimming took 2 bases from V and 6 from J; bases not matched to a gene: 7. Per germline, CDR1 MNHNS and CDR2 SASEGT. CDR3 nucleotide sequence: TGTGCCAGCAGTGAAACGACTAGCGGGGGTAAAAAGACCCAGTACTTC. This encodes CASSETTSGGKKTQYF.

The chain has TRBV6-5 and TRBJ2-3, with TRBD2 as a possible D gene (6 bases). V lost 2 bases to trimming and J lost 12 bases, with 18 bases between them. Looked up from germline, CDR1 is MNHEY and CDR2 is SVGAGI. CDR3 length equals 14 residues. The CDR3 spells CASSYDLGLAYQYF. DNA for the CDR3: TGTGCCAGCAGTTACGATCTTGGCCTAGCGTATCAGTATTTT.

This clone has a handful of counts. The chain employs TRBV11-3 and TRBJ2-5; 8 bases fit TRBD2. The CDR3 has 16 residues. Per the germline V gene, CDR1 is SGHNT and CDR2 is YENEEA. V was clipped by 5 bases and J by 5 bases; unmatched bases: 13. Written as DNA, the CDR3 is TGTGCCAGCAGCCCCGGCGGGGCGGGGGGCCGGGAGACCCAGTACTTC. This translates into CASSPGGAGGRETQYF.